These 24 T cell receptor beta chains were all obtained from the same sample, sequenced in a study of patients and donors after allogeneic stem cell transplantation. TCRdb reprocessed the RT-PCR reads via MiXCR and lists one record per CDR3 protein. The sample carries about a million distinct CDR3 sequences, roughly 18% recorded once. Sequenced material: blood, either unsorted or a sorted T cell fraction (not recorded which). The receptors come from a human donor who was either an allogeneic HSCT recipient or a stem cell or donor lymphocyte infusion donor (not recorded which). It is not recorded whose cells these are; they may come from a transplant donor.

This clonotype came up a few times. CDR3 nucleotides: TGTGCCAGCACGACCCCCCGGGGGGAGACCCAGTACTTC. It translates to CASTTPRGETQYF. The rearrangement uses TRBV6-1 and TRBJ2-5, with TRBD2 as a possible D gene (6 bases). Germline V gives CDR1 MNHNS, CDR2 SASEGT. V was clipped by 7 bases and J by 5 bases, with 14 bases between them. The CDR3 is made up of 13 amino acids.

The chain has TRBV5-6 and TRBJ1-5; possibly TRBD1 for D (5 bases). This CDR3 region has 15 residues. Germline CDR1 is SGHDT and CDR2 is YYEEEE. The germline V and J ends were trimmed by 0 bases and 5 bases, with 12 bases remaining between them. As DNA, the CDR3 is TGTGCCAGCAGCTTGGCGGGACGGGATGATCAGCCCCAGCATTTT. This gives the protein CASSLAGRDDQPQHF.

This clonotype was picked up a small number of times. The gene calls are TRBV4-3 and TRBJ1-1, with D uncertain. With 0 bases removed from V and 14 bases from J, the gap between germline ends came to 19 bases. CDR3 length equals 14 residues. Germline V gene lookup returns CDR1 LGHNA and CDR2 YSLEER. In nucleotides, the CDR3 is TGCGCCAGCAGCCAAGATAGCGGTACGGCGTCGGTCTTCTTT. It yields the protein CASSQDSGTASVFF.

The chain joins TRBV6-5 to TRBJ1-1; perhaps TRBD1 as D (5 bases). CDR3 length: 15 amino acids. V lost 2 bases, J lost 7 bases, and 17 bases lay in between. Looked up from germline, CDR1 is MNHEY and CDR2 is SVGAGI. The CDR3 sequence: CASSYRGGANLEAFF. In DNA form, the CDR3 reads TGTGCCAGCAGTTACAGAGGAGGGGCCAACCTTGAAGCTTTCTTT.

This clonotype appeared a few times. V usage is TRBV10-3 and J usage is TRBJ1-2; 8 positions agree with TRBD1. From germline, CDR1 is ENHRY and CDR2 SYGVKD. The CDR3 covers 13 residues. V dropped 7 bases and J dropped 1; count of bases not matched to a gene: 2. The CDR3 DNA follows: TGTGCCATCATGGACAGGGTTAACTATGGCTACACCTTC. Translated: CAIMDRVNYGYTF.

J is TRBJ2-2 and V is TRBV11-2; TRBD2 might be the D (5 bases). The germline CDR1 and CDR2 sequences are SGHAT and FQNNGV. With 7 bases removed from V and 2 bases from J, the gap between germline ends came to 8 bases. This CDR3 spans 13 amino acids. The CDR3 loop is CASTGLNTGELFF. CDR3 nucleotide sequence: TGTGCCAGCACCGGACTTAACACCGGGGAGCTGTTTTTT.

In its sample, this clonotype was seen a few times. J is TRBJ2-7 and V is TRBV27, with unresolved D. The CDR3 sequence is 17 residues long. The V and J ends lost 5 bases and 0 bases respectively, with 20 bases between them. Per germline, CDR1 MNHEY and CDR2 SMNVEV (reference sequence). Here the CDR3 DNA reads TGTGCCAGCAGTAGTTGGGCTAGTAGTTTCCGCTCCTACGAGCAGTACTTC. The encoded protein is CASSSWASSFRSYEQYF.

This clonotype was seen a handful of times. The chain is built from TRBV28 and TRBJ1-1; D ambiguous. Trimming took 5 bases from V and 2 from J, leaving 9 bases between them. The CDR3 has 13 amino acids. Germline CDR1 is MDHEN and CDR2 is SYDVKM. CDR3 protein: CASSEYVNTEAFF. The CDR3, as DNA: TGTGCCAGCAGTGAGTACGTTAACACTGAAGCTTTCTTT.

In its sample, this clonotype was seen a few times. V and J are TRBV7-9 and TRBJ2-3, with 12 bases identical to TRBD2. J lost 2 bases, V lost 3 bases, and 6 bases had no gene match. The CDR3 is made up of 17 amino acids. From germline, CDR1 is SEHNR and CDR2 FQNEAQ (reference sequence). CDR3 in amino acids: CASSFPTSGSPTDTQYF. DNA for the CDR3: TGTGCCAGCAGCTTTCCGACTAGCGGGAGTCCCACAGATACGCAGTATTTT.

This clonotype was counted a few times. The V call is TRBV6-5, the J call TRBJ2-1; 10 bases line up with TRBD2. V lost 4 bases, J lost 5 bases, and 5 bases stayed unmatched. This CDR3 spans 15 amino acids. Germline CDR1 MNHEY, CDR2 SVGAGI. The CDR3 bases are TGTGCCAGCAGTTTGGGAGCGGGGGGGAACAATGAGCAGTTCTTC. Translating it yields CASSLGAGGNNEQFF.

This clonotype came up a few times. The DNA of the CDR3 is TGCGCCAGCAGCCAAGTACCAGGGGCACCTTCACCCCTCCACTTT. It specifies CASSQVPGAPSPLHF. The chain carries TRBV4-1 and TRBJ1-6, with TRBD1 as a possible D gene (6 bases). Looked up from germline, CDR1 is MGHRA and CDR2 is YSYEKL. V lost 1 base to trimming and J lost 9 bases, with 13 bases between them. This CDR3 has 15 amino acids.

This chain connects TRBV6-1 to TRBJ1-5; D is unclear. V gave up 8 bases and J gave up 7 bases, with 18 bases separating them. This CDR3 has 14 amino acids. Germline loops: CDR1 MNHNS, CDR2 SASEGT. The CDR3 spells CASSAGGSRQPQHF. CDR3 bases: TGTGCCAGCTCGGCGGGAGGGTCCCGCCAGCCCCAGCATTTT.

There are a few counts of this clonotype. The rearrangement uses TRBV4-1 and TRBJ2-5; the D is unclear. The CDR3 spans 13 residues. Deletions cut 4 bases from V and 4 bases from J, with 10 bases between. Germline V gene lookup returns CDR1 MGHRA and CDR2 YSYEKL. The CDR3 region is CASSLLSLETQYF. In nucleotides, the CDR3 is TGCGCCAGCAGCCTTTTATCACTAGAGACCCAGTACTTC.

This chain links TRBV20-1 with TRBJ2-7; D is undetermined. This CDR3 is built from 13 residues. The V end lost 3 bases, the J end lost 1 base, and 10 bases lay between the germline ends. Germline V CDR1 and CDR2: DFQATT, SNEGSKA (reference sequence). CDR3 bases: TGCAGTGCTAGGGCTAGTAAGTCCTACGAGCAGTACTTC. This gives the protein CSARASKSYEQYF.

This sequence joins TRBV12-3 or TRBV12-4 and TRBJ2-2, with unresolved D. The CDR3 runs 12 residues. V lost 7 bases and J 0 bases, leaving 3 bases between the germline ends. The CDR3 nucleotides read TGTGCCAGCAAGCCGAACACCGGGGAGCTGTTTTTT. Amino acids: CASKPNTGELFF.

This clonotype has at least ten counts. The V gene is TRBV12-3 or TRBV12-4, the J gene TRBJ2-6; D is ambiguous. CDR3 size: 16 residues. V was pared by 1 base and J by 2 bases, with 9 bases between. The CDR3 sequence: CASSLVSKTGANVLTF. CDR3 nucleotide sequence: TGTGCCAGCAGTTTAGTGTCAAAGACTGGGGCCAACGTCCTGACTTTC.

This clonotype has a count of ten or more. The chain is built from TRBV12-3 or TRBV12-4 and TRBJ2-5; a weak D match, TRBD2 (6 bases). V shed 6 bases and J shed 2 bases, with 10 bases lying between them. The CDR3 sequence is 13 residues long. The CDR3 sequence: CASRGTPQETQYF. Here the CDR3 DNA reads TGTGCCAGCAGAGGGACTCCTCAAGAGACCCAGTACTTC.

In this sample, this clonotype turned up once. The chain recombines TRBV11-2 with TRBJ1-2, with 8 bases lining up with TRBD1. The germline V gene encodes CDR1 SGHAT and CDR2 FQNNGV. The CDR3 runs to 14 residues. V dropped 5 bases and J dropped 4; count of bases not matched to a gene: 6. CDR3 protein: CASSRSDRVYGYTF. The CDR3 DNA reads TGTGCCAGCAGCCGATCGGACAGGGTCTATGGCTACACCTTC.

This clonotype showed up just a few times. This rearrangement joins TRBV6-5 to TRBJ2-1; 12 nucleotides agree with TRBD2. This CDR3 spans 17 amino acids. V was clipped by 0 bases and J by 7 bases; unmatched bases: 7. Germline-derived CDR1 and CDR2 are MNHEY and SVGAGI. CDR3 nucleotide sequence: TGTGCCAGCAGTTACTCGAATCTAGCGGGAGGGCAGAATGAGCAGTTCTTC. Translation gives CASSYSNLAGGQNEQFF.

To note about this clonotype: Germline and junction disagree at one end, which may indicate a read error. The rearrangement joins TRBV7-7 to TRBJ2-1; perhaps TRBD2 as D (6 bases). This CDR3 region has 15 residues. Germline lookup yields CDR1 SSHAT and CDR2 FNYEAQ (reference sequence). Here the CDR3 DNA reads TGTGCTAGCAGCCCAATTGGGGACTCCGACAATGAGCAGTTCTTC. This codes for CASSPIGDSDNEQFF.

In its sample, this clonotype was seen many times. A junction end diverges from the germline sequence, so it may reflect a read error. This chain joins TRBV5-1 and TRBJ2-5; D remains ambiguous. The CDR3 covers 12 residues. CDR1 SGHRS and CDR2 YFSETQ come from the germline V gene. In DNA, the CDR3 is TGTGCCAGCAGCTTAGCCCAAGAGACCCAGTACTTC. Translation: CASSLAQETQYF. Filled out from reference TRBV5-1 and TRBJ2-5, the complete variable domain reads KAGVTQTPRYLIKTRGQQVTLSCSPISGHRSVSWYQQTPGQGLQFLFEYFSETQRNKGNFPGRFSGRQFSNSRSEMNVSTLELGDSALYLCASSLAQETQYFGPGTRLLVL.

This clonotype was found a few times. The chain uses TRBV20-1 and TRBJ1-4; the D is unclear. Trimming removed 0 bases from V and 5 bases from J, with 10 bases in between. Germline loops: CDR1 DFQATT, CDR2 SNEGSKA (reference sequence). The CDR3 is 14 residues long. The CDR3, as DNA: TGCAGTGCTAGAGATCGGCAGTCAAATGAAAAACTGTTTTTT. This gives the protein CSARDRQSNEKLFF.

The V gene is TRBV20-1, the J gene TRBJ2-2; D possibly corresponds to TRBD2 (6 bases). This CDR3 has 14 amino acids. V lost 6 bases, J lost 7 bases, and 18 bases lay in between. CDR1 DFQATT and CDR2 SNEGSKA come from the germline V gene (reference sequence). CDR3 sequence: CSAGTGDLGGELFF. The CDR3 DNA is TGCAGTGCGGGTACCGGGGACTTAGGCGGGGAGCTGTTTTTT.

This clonotype was counted at least ten times. The V call is TRBV7-9, the J call TRBJ1-1, with D hard to call. V was clipped by 6 bases and J by 3 bases, with 8 bases between them. The CDR3 consists of 12 residues. From germline, CDR1 is SEHNR and CDR2 FQNEAQ (reference sequence). As DNA, the CDR3 is TGTGCCAGCAGTTCCTCTTACACTGAAGCTTTCTTT. The encoded protein is CASSSSYTEAFF.